One and the same sample provided the 14 T cell receptor beta chains below, sequenced in a study of T cells in Graves' hyperthyroidism and ophthalmopathy. The investigators amplified TCR beta CDR3 regions from RNA transcripts. HTBI primers were the set used in a first-round RT-PCR of the TCR CDR3. TCRdb reprocessed the multiplex PCR reads with MiXCR, giving one entry per CDR3 protein. The sample lists over 700,000 distinct CDR3 sequences, under 45% seen once, with around 31% in the top ten. The specimen sequenced was blood. The receptor source for this set is a woman aged 40 to 50 with Graves' hyperthyroidism.

At least ten counts were recorded for this clonotype. This rearrangement joins TRBV2 to TRBJ1-5, with a tentative D call TRBD1 (6 bases). Between the trimmed V and J ends, which lost 7 bases and 2 bases, there was a span of 15 bases. CDR1 is SNHLY and CDR2 is FYNNEI in the germline V gene. This CDR3 comprises 15 residues. The CDR3 bases are TGTGCCAGCACGCCACAGGGTCTTGGCAATCAGCCCCAGCATTTT. It yields the protein CASTPQGLGNQPQHF.

This clonotype was seen only a few times. The V and J genes are TRBV20-1 and TRBJ1-5, with TRBD1 as a possible D gene (6 bases). Germline assignment: CDR1 DFQATT and CDR2 SNEGSKA (reference sequence). V gave up 5 bases and J gave up 7 bases, with 33 bases separating them. The CDR3 runs to 19 residues. The CDR3 loop reads CSAGAGSGGRAAFEQPQHF. The CDR3 DNA is TGCAGTGCTGGAGCAGGCAGCGGGGGCAGGGCGGCGTTCGAACAGCCCCAGCATTTT.

The sample holds many counts of this clonotype. The V gene is TRBV10-3, the J gene TRBJ1-1; perhaps TRBD1 as D (6 bases). The V gene lost 6 bases and the J gene lost 1 base, with 12 bases spanning the gap. The CDR3 is 14 residues long. Germline V CDR1 and CDR2: ENHRY, SYGVKD. The CDR3 DNA sequence: TGTGCCATCAGCTACGGAGGGGGGAACACTGAAGCTTTCTTT. It specifies CAISYGGGNTEAFF.

The CDR3 DNA is TGTGCCAGCAGCTTAGAAGCCGGCAGTTTGGACAGCCGAGGCTACACCTTC. It is translated as CASSLEAGSLDSRGYTF. The chain combines TRBV11-3 with TRBJ1-2; D perhaps matches TRBD1 (6 bases). Germline V lookup: CDR1 SGHNT, CDR2 YENEEA. Trimming removed 0 bases from V and 8 bases from J, with 22 bases in between. The CDR3 runs 17 residues.

This clonotype was recorded many times. The chain has TRBV20-1 and TRBJ2-2; maybe TRBD1 (6 bases). From germline, CDR1 is DFQATT and CDR2 SNEGSKA (reference sequence). Trimming stripped 3 bases from V and 5 bases from J, with 10 bases between. The CDR3 is 13 amino acids. The CDR3 DNA is TGCAGTGCTAGCGCAGGGGAAACCGGGGAGCTGTTTTTT. This codes for CSASAGETGELFF.

The chain recombines TRBV7-2 with TRBJ2-7; D unclear. In germline, CDR1 is SGHTA, CDR2 FQGNSA. The V end lost 6 bases, the J end lost 5 bases, and 14 bases lay between the germline ends. CDR3 length equals 13 residues. CDR3 in amino acids: CASSYSINDEQYF. DNA of the CDR3: TGTGCCAGCAGTTACTCGATAAACGACGAGCAGTACTTC.

Comment on this clonotype: The limits of the CDR3 on the DNA are not certain, so only TCRdb's listed CDR3 is given. The rearrangement links TRBV10-2 to TRBJ2-2; the table calls TRBD1, which could not be checked here. Germline V gene lookup returns CDR1 WSHSY and CDR2 SAAADI. From its first to its last residue, the CDR3 has 20 amino acids. The CDR3 sequence is CASSPTNVLTFGAGTGELFF.

This chain uses TRBV20-1 with TRBJ1-1; tentative D call: TRBD1 (6 bases). The CDR3 covers 14 residues. In germline, CDR1 is DFQATT, CDR2 SNEGSKA (reference sequence). The V end lost 0 bases, the J end lost 1 base, and 9 bases lay between the germline ends. CDR3 sequence: CSARDRGWNTEAFF. For the CDR3, the DNA is TGCAGTGCTAGAGACAGGGGCTGGAACACTGAAGCTTTCTTT.

The sample holds a few counts of this clonotype. The chain employs TRBV19 and TRBJ1-1; 9 bases align to TRBD1. The CDR3 has 15 amino acids. J lost 2 bases, V lost 6 bases, and 7 bases had no gene match. Germline V lookup: CDR1 LNHDA, CDR2 SQIVND (reference sequence). CDR3 residues: CASSRDRVFNTEAFF. CDR3 in DNA: TGTGCCAGTAGCCGGGACAGGGTGTTTAACACTGAAGCTTTCTTT.

V gene TRBV4-3 combines with J gene TRBJ2-7; 9 bases are shared with TRBD1. The CDR3 loop spans 15 amino acids. The ends lost 5 bases at V and 0 bases at J; junction bases unmatched: 5. Germline values: CDR1 LGHNA, CDR2 YSLEER. The CDR3 is CASSVQTGGSYEQYF. The CDR3 coding sequence is TGCGCCAGCAGCGTGCAGACAGGGGGCTCCTACGAGCAGTACTTC.

This clonotype showed up just a few times. The chain has TRBV6-5 and TRBJ2-5, with 9 bases fitting TRBD2. V lost 5 bases to trimming and J lost 2 bases; unmatched junction nucleotides: 18. The CDR3 runs 19 residues. Germline loops: CDR1 MNHEY, CDR2 SVGAGI. The chain's CDR3 is CASSRIAGAVAPWQETQYF. The CDR3 DNA reads as TGTGCCAGCAGTCGTATAGCGGGGGCCGTGGCCCCTTGGCAAGAGACCCAGTACTTC.

At least ten counts were recorded for this clonotype. The rearrangement joins TRBV6-5 to TRBJ2-7, with a weak D call TRBD2 (6 bases). CDR1 and CDR2 (germline): MNHEY, SVGAGI. V was clipped by 7 bases and J by 3 bases, with 22 bases between them. The CDR3 covers 16 residues. This chain's CDR3 is CASNKDRDGSRYEQYF. The CDR3 DNA reads TGTGCCAGCAATAAGGACCGGGACGGGAGCCGCTACGAGCAGTACTTC.

CDR3 amino acids: CSARVVVGELFF. The CDR3 nucleotides read TGCAGTGCTAGAGTAGTAGTGGGGGAGCTGTTTTTT. The rearrangement links TRBV20-1 to TRBJ2-2; D gene ambiguous. Germline lookup yields CDR1 DFQATT and CDR2 SNEGSKA (reference sequence). Trimming pared 1 base from V and 8 bases from J, leaving 8 bases between. This CDR3 has 12 amino acids.

This clonotype has at least ten counts. This sequence joins TRBV7-8 and TRBJ1-1; 8 nucleotides agree with TRBD1. The CDR3 is made up of 11 amino acids. Trimming removed 4 bases from V and 8 bases from J; junction bases left unmatched: 0. Germline-derived CDR1 and CDR2 are SGHVS and FQNEAQ. CDR3 loop: CASSWTGEAFF. Here the CDR3 DNA reads TGTGCCAGCAGCTGGACAGGGGAAGCTTTCTTT.